These 22 T cell receptor beta chains came from one sample sequenced in a study of CD8+ T cells in alopecia areata. RNA extraction was followed by reverse transcription into cDNA, which acted as the sequencing template. The assay was immunoSEQ multiplex PCR, and TCRdb's table has in-frame clones only and misses some. The specimen gives over 250,000 clones without singletons; the ten biggest hold approximately 1.2%. Using CD4, CD8alpha, NKG2D, NKG2ACE and other markers, pooled cutaneous lymph node cells were sorted. Specimen: CD4+ T cells sorted from a lymph node. These receptors all come from a C3H/HeJ mouse with alopecia areata. Mice of this strain are of MHC haplotype H2-k.

This clone appeared a few times. All gene names here are mouse names. The read falls 4 residues short of the CDR3 end, and the missing part is taken from the germline J gene. The V gene is TRBV13-2, the J gene TRBJ2-3, with 9 bases fitting TRBD1. The V and J ends lost 6 bases and 0 bases, in that order; junction bases with no gene match: 2. The CDR3 totals 14 residues. Germline V gene sequence: CDR1 NNHNN, CDR2 SYGAGS (reference sequence). The CDR3 bases that were read are TGTGCCAGCGACAGGGGGCTGAGTGCAGAA. Amino acid sequence: CASDRGLSAE. The whole CDR3 sequence is CASDRGLSAETLYF.

To note about this clone: Here the gene names and germline are mouse. Read coverage stops 4 residues before the CDR3 terminus; the germline J gene supplies the remainder. The V and J genes are TRBV19 and TRBJ2-3, with D possibly matching TRBD1 (7 bases). The CDR3 length is 16 residues. The V gene's germline CDR1 is FNHDT and CDR2 SITEND (reference sequence). The V end was cut by 1 base, the J end by 0 bases, with 12 bases between. The covered CDR3 bases are TGTGCCAGCAGTATAAGGGGGCAGGGTAGTGCAGAA. It yields the protein CASSIRGQGSAE. The complete CDR3 sequence is CASSIRGQGSAETLYF.

With respect to this clone: Genes and germline are mouse. Sequencing ends 4 residues short of the CDR3 end; the germline J gene provides the rest. Other DNA sequences in the sample encode the same CDR3. V is TRBV31 and J is TRBJ1-2; tentative D call: TRBD1 (6 bases). CDR3 length equals 13 residues. CDR1 GKSSPN and CDR2 SITVG come from the germline V gene. Trimming removed 1 base at V and 4 bases at J, with 10 bases between. The CDR3 bases that were read are TGTGCCTGGAGTCGGGGGGCAGGCTCC. It yields the protein CAWSRGAGS. The complete CDR3 sequence is CAWSRGAGSDYTF.

This clone came up a few times. Gene names are mouse gene names. The read gets to within 4 residues of the CDR3 end, and the germline J gene fills in the rest. The chain links TRBV1 to TRBJ2-1; unclear D gene. There are 15 residues in the CDR3. Germline CDR1 reads NSQYPW; CDR2 reads LRSPGD (reference sequence). The V and J ends lost 0 bases and 3 bases respectively, with 9 bases between them. CDR3 amino acids: CTCSADRQIYAEQFF. Incomplete CDR3 DNA: TGCACCTGCAGTGCAGATCGTCAGATCTATGCT.

Notes on this clone: Genes and germline are mouse. With the read ending 4 residues before the CDR3 end, the germline J gene is used to fill in that end. The V and J genes are TRBV17 and TRBJ1-1; D possibly corresponds to TRBD1 (5 bases). This CDR3 has 14 residues. The germline V gene encodes CDR1 MNHDT and CDR2 YYDKIL. The sequenced CDR3 bases are TGTGCTAGCAGTAGAGGAGGCAGGGAGACA. Its translation: CASSRGGRET. The CDR3 in full is CASSRGGRETEVFF.

This clone came up a few times. Gene names and germline refer to mouse. The read finishes 4 residues shy of the CDR3 end, and the germline J gene is used to complete it. The sample holds other DNA sequences that translate to the same CDR3. This chain links TRBV5 with TRBJ2-1; D unclear. Germline loops: CDR1 LGHNA, CDR2 YNLKQL (reference sequence). This CDR3 comprises 12 residues. The ends were cut back, 0 bases at V and 6 bases at J, with 3 bases in the middle. CDR3 protein: CASSQEGAEQFF. CDR3 DNA (partial): TGTGCCAGCAGCCAAGAAGGTGCT.

Comment on this clone: Gene names and germline match the mouse. The CDR3 goes on 3 residues after the read ends, and that part is filled in from the germline J gene. The chain has TRBV5 and TRBJ1-6; D ambiguous. TRBJ1-6 is classed as an ORF, of uncertain function. Germline CDR1 is LGHNA and CDR2 is YNLKQL (reference sequence). The length of the CDR3 is 15 residues. Deletions cut 4 bases from V and 0 bases from J, with 7 bases between. The sequenced part of the CDR3 DNA is TGTGCCAGCAGCCTTCAGAATTCCTATAATTCGCCC. This gives the protein CASSLQNSYNSP. In full, the CDR3 reads CASSLQNSYNSPLYF.

About this clone itself: Here the gene names and germline are mouse. From the germline J gene comes the end of the CDR3, since the read stops 4 residues before it. This chain joins TRBV5 and TRBJ2-7; 9 bases map to TRBD1. CDR1 is LGHNA, CDR2 YNLKQL, per germline (reference sequence). The CDR3 totals 15 residues. The covered CDR3 bases are TGTGCCAGCAGCCAAGATCAGGGACAGGGTTAT. The encoded protein is CASSQDQGQGY. The complete CDR3 reads CASSQDQGQGYEQYF.

This clone came up a few times. The listed genes are named as in mouse. The sequence runs out 4 residues before the end of the CDR3; the remainder is reconstructed from the germline J gene. This chain joins TRBV1 and TRBJ2-5; TRBD1 aligns across 7 bases. The germline gives CDR1 NSQYPW, CDR2 LRSPGD (reference sequence). Germline trimming cut 11 bases from V and 0 bases from J; bases unmatched to any gene: 2. CDR3 length: 12 residues. The sequenced part of the CDR3 DNA is TGCACCGGGACAGATAACCAAGAC. Encoded protein: CTGTDNQD. The entire CDR3 sequence reads CTGTDNQDTQYF.

As regards this clone: Mouse names are used for the genes. CDR3 amino acids: CASSGTVNSPLYF. The covered CDR3 bases are TGTGCCAGCAGTGGGACAGTTAATTCGCCC. The genes are TRBV13-3 and TRBJ1-6; the D gene is possibly TRBD1 (6 bases). The read halts 3 residues ahead of the CDR3 end, with the missing end drawn from the germline J gene. TRBJ1-6 is an ORF; its function is uncertain. From germline, CDR1 is NNHDY and CDR2 SYVADS. Trimming removed 3 bases from V and 6 bases from J, with 7 bases in between. The CDR3 extends over 13 amino acids.

This clone was observed a handful of times. Gene names denote mouse genes. The sequence runs out 3 residues before the end of the CDR3; the remainder is reconstructed from the germline J gene. The chain recombines TRBV29 with TRBJ1-6; the D is unclear. TRBJ1-6 is assigned to the ORF class and has an uncertain function. There are 10 residues in the CDR3. The V gene's germline CDR1 is MSHET and CDR2 SYDVDS. CDR3 region: CASSPPPLYF. The CDR3 DNA, read in part, is TGTGCTAGCAGTCCCCCTCCC.

This clone was picked up a small number of times. Gene names denote mouse genes. The read finishes 4 residues shy of the CDR3 end, and the germline J gene is used to complete it. The V call is TRBV12-1, the J call TRBJ2-4, with TRBD2 identical over 9 bases. Germline lookup yields CDR1 SGHSN and CDR2 HYEKVE. This CDR3 contains 15 residues. J lost 0 bases, V lost 2 bases, and 2 bases had no gene match. This chain's CDR3 is CASSRTGVSQNTLYF. The CDR3 DNA, read in part, is TGTGCCAGCTCTCGGACTGGGGTTAGTCAAAAC.

This clone was counted only a few times. Here the gene names and germline are mouse. Coverage ceases 4 residues before the CDR3 finishes, and the germline J gene fills in the end. Other DNA sequences within the sample encode an identical CDR3. This chain connects TRBV13-3 to TRBJ1-1, with 7 bases aligning to TRBD1. V was pared by 5 bases and J by 0 bases, with 4 bases of the junction left unmatched. From germline, CDR1 is NNHDY and CDR2 SYVADS. The CDR3 has 14 residues. This CDR3 is CASSPGQTNTEVFF. The covered CDR3 bases are TGTGCCAGCAGCCCGGGACAGACAAACACA.

This clone was seen a handful of times. The gene names given are mouse names. The CDR3 end is not reached by the read, which stops 4 residues before it; the germline J gene fills it in. The chain has TRBV19 and TRBJ2-5, with D perhaps matching TRBD2 (5 bases). The germline V and J ends were trimmed by 0 bases and 1 base, with 6 bases remaining between them. The CDR3 contains 14 residues. Per the germline V gene, CDR1 is FNHDT and CDR2 is SITEND (reference sequence). CDR3 DNA, as far as it was read: TGTGCCAGCAGTATAGCTGGGTACCAAGAC. This codes for CASSIAGYQD. The whole CDR3 protein reads CASSIAGYQDTQYF.

A few counts support this clone. Gene names refer to mouse genes. Sequencing ends 4 residues short of the CDR3 end; the germline J gene provides the rest. The sample contains more than one DNA sequence encoding this CDR3. V gene TRBV5 combines with J gene TRBJ2-2; TRBD1 aligns across 9 bases. CDR1 LGHNA and CDR2 YNLKQL come from the germline V gene (reference sequence). V was clipped by 4 bases and J by 4 bases; unmatched bases: 7. CDR3 size: 16 residues. The CDR3 is CASSRTGGAGTGQLYF. The covered CDR3 bases are TGTGCCAGCAGCCGAACAGGGGGCGCCGGCACCGGG.

As for this clone: Gene names are mouse gene names. The read is 4 residues too short to cover the CDR3 end, so that end is filled in from the germline J gene. This sample also contains other DNA sequences that code for the same CDR3. V usage is TRBV19 and J usage is TRBJ2-1; possibly TRBD2 for D (7 bases). Between the trimmed V and J ends, which lost 2 bases and 3 bases, there was a span of 9 bases. The CDR3 has 14 amino acids. Germline-derived CDR1 and CDR2 are FNHDT and SITEND (reference sequence). The sequenced part of the CDR3 DNA is TGTGCCAGCAGTATCCGGGGGGCCTATGCT. Translating gives CASSIRGAYA. The full CDR3 reads CASSIRGAYAEQFF.

This clone came up a few times. The gene names given are mouse names. The read comes to an end 4 residues before the CDR3 does, leaving the germline J gene to fill in the end. This sample also contains other DNA sequences that code for the same CDR3. The chain has TRBV13-1 and TRBJ2-4; perhaps TRBD1 as D (5 bases). V shed 0 bases and J shed 1 base, with 9 bases lying between them. There are 15 residues in the CDR3. Germline V gives CDR1 NSHNY, CDR2 SYGAGN. CDR3 amino acids: CASSDGQGGQNTLYF. The DNA read from the CDR3 is TGTGCCAGCAGTGATGGCCAGGGCGGTCAAAAC.

In its sample, this clone was seen a few times. Genes here carry mouse names. Read sequence stops 4 residues before the CDR3 end, and the germline J gene provides the missing end. The chain uses TRBV5 and TRBJ2-1; TRBD1 matches 8 bases. The V and J ends lost 1 base and 4 bases, in that order; junction bases with no gene match: 3. CDR1 and CDR2 (germline): LGHNA, YNLKQL (reference sequence). This CDR3 region has 15 residues. This chain's CDR3 is CASSQVDRGYAEQFF. CDR3 bases read: TGTGCCAGCAGCCAAGTAGACAGGGGATATGCT.

Worth noting for this clone: Germline and genes: mouse. Other DNA sequences within the sample encode an identical CDR3. CDR3 region: CASSPQGDTEVFF. The CDR3 DNA, read in part, is TGTGCCAGCAGCCCCCAGGGGGACACA. The chain recombines TRBV5 with TRBJ1-1; 7 nucleotides align to TRBD1. The observed sequence ends 4 residues before the CDR3 terminus, with the missing tail filled in from the germline J gene. CDR3 length: 13 amino acids. The germline V gene encodes CDR1 LGHNA and CDR2 YNLKQL (reference sequence). Trimming removed 4 bases from V and 3 bases from J; junction bases left unmatched: 2.

Turning to this clone: Germline and genes: mouse. The CDR3 is cut off 4 residues early in the read; its end comes from the germline J gene. This sequence joins TRBV31 and TRBJ1-2, with D possibly matching TRBD1 (5 bases). The CDR3 totals 14 residues. Trimming took 0 bases from V and 0 from J, leaving 8 bases between them. Germline V gene sequence: CDR1 GKSSPN, CDR2 SITVG. The covered CDR3 bases are TGTGCCTGGAGTCTGGGGCCTGCAAACTCC. Protein sequence: CAWSLGPANS. The whole CDR3 region reads CAWSLGPANSDYTF.

As to this clone: Gene names are the mouse ones. The read terminates 4 residues ahead of where the CDR3 ends, so the germline J gene completes it. This chain links TRBV1 with TRBJ2-1; D is ambiguous. Trimming shortened V by 1 base and J by 1 base, and 8 bases separated the two germline ends. The CDR3 runs to 15 residues. The germline V gene encodes CDR1 NSQYPW and CDR2 LRSPGD (reference sequence). Incomplete CDR3 DNA: TGCACCTGCAGTGCAGTCGTCAAAAACTATGCT. Translation gives CTCSAVVKNYA. The full CDR3 reads CTCSAVVKNYAEQFF.

This clone was detected only a few times. The listed genes are named as in mouse. The read finishes 4 residues shy of the CDR3 end, and the germline J gene is used to complete it. Other DNA sequences within the sample encode an identical CDR3. The chain recombines TRBV13-2 with TRBJ1-1; 8 positions agree with TRBD1. CDR1 NNHNN and CDR2 SYGAGS come from the germline V gene (reference sequence). Trimming took 1 base from V and 1 from J; bases not matched to a gene: 0. The length of the CDR3 is 14 residues. The DNA read from the CDR3 is TGTGCCAGCGGTGATCAGGGGGCGAACACA. Encoded protein: CASGDQGANT. The CDR3 as a whole reads CASGDQGANTEVFF.